Listed here is a single T cell receptor beta chain. The record originates from a study of tumor-infiltrating lymphocytes in primary liver carcinoma. From unsorted bulk tissue weighing about 20-31 mg, DNA and RNA were co-extracted. With approximately 470 ng total RNA as template and a constant-region primer, TCR beta cDNA was made. Libraries of TCR beta came from three nested multiplex PCR rounds with slightly modified ARM-PCR. The study ran its first two PCR rounds for around 10 cycles each, using TRBV1-TRBV30 forward primers and a C-beta reverse primer. Each CDR3 protein is one row after TCRdb ran MiXCR on the multiplex PCR reads. Counted here are 100,000 or so distinct CDR3 sequences, about 62% occurring once; the ten biggest clones make up less than 15%. The CDR3 is 15 residues long. Germline V gene lookup returns CDR1 SNHLY and CDR2 FYNNEI.

The rearrangement uses TRBV2 and TRBJ2-2; 11 bases map to TRBD1. This TCR was sampled from an older woman with primary liver carcinoma and hepatitis B virus infection. The sample comprised liver tumor tissue from sampling region 2. As to subset: tumor region T2, inferior pole. Here the CDR3 DNA reads TGTCCCCGCAGTACCGGGACAGGGGGCACCGGGGAGCTGTTTTTT. Its protein is CPRSTGTGGTGELFF.